A single sample is the source of the 12 T cell receptor beta chains below, sequenced in a study of blood T cell repertoires in COVID-19. Generated by immunoSEQ multiplex PCR, the TCRdb table keeps only in-frame clones and is missing some. The sample yields fewer than 55,000 clones, 80% to 85% seen once. Sample: peripheral blood. The origin of the receptors is a human donor with acute or convalescent COVID-19. The donor label of this sample is uncertain.

The chain carries TRBV7-2 and TRBJ1-6; D might be TRBD1 (5 bases). From germline, CDR1 is SGHTA and CDR2 FQGNSA. V lost 2 bases and J lost 5, with 16 bases in between. The length of the CDR3 is 17 residues. CDR3 coding DNA: TGTGCCAGCAGCTTACAACCGGGGGGGGGAAATAATTCACCCCTCCACTTT. Its translation is CASSLQPGGGNNSPLHF.

This clone was counted a single time. The chain has TRBV7-9 and TRBJ1-4, with unresolved D. CDR3 length: 13 residues. The V end was cut by 3 bases, the J end by 6 bases, with 8 bases between. Germline values: CDR1 SEHNR, CDR2 FQNEAQ (reference sequence). The CDR3 loop reads CASSFVSDEKLFF. CDR3 sequence (DNA): TGTGCCAGCAGCTTCGTGTCGGATGAAAAACTGTTTTTT.

This chain links TRBV18 with TRBJ1-1; D is perhaps TRBD1 (5 bases). CDR1 KGHSH and CDR2 LQKENI come from the germline V gene. This CDR3 is built from 14 residues. The V end lost 3 bases, the J end lost 8 bases, and 16 bases lay between the germline ends. The CDR3 coding sequence is TGTGCCAGCTCACCCCCCGGGGGGGGAGTGGAAGCTTTCTTT. It codes for CASSPPGGGVEAFF. The complete variable domain, with remaining parts taken from reference TRBV18 and TRBJ1-1, reads NAGVMQNPRHLVRRRGQEARLRCSPMKGHSHVYWYRQLPEEGLKFMVYLQKENIIDESGMPKERFSAEFPKEGPSILRIQQVVRGDSAAYFCASSPPGGGVEAFFGQGTRLTVV.

The chain links TRBV7-9 to TRBJ2-2, with 9 bases lining up with TRBD1. CDR1 is SEHNR and CDR2 is FQNEAQ in the germline V gene (reference sequence). The V and J ends lost 6 bases and 2 bases, in that order; junction bases with no gene match: 7. CDR3 size: 16 residues. The CDR3 coding sequence is TGTGCCAGCAGACAGGGGGCCTGGGGTAACACCGGGGAGCTGTTTTTT. It specifies CASRQGAWGNTGELFF.

The chain has TRBV11-1 and TRBJ2-2; TRBD1 matches at 7 bases. This CDR3 is built from 14 residues. J lost 4 bases, V lost 5 bases, and 4 bases had no gene match. CDR1 is SGHAT and CDR2 is FQDESV in the germline V gene (reference sequence). Here the CDR3 reads CASSLDRVTGELFF. The CDR3 coding sequence is TGTGCCAGCAGCCTCGACAGGGTCACCGGGGAGCTGTTTTTT.

This clone has more than one count but fewer than ten. The J gene is TRBJ1-2, the V gene TRBV11-1; TRBD1 aligns across 12 bases. From germline, CDR1 is SGHAT and CDR2 FQDESV (reference sequence). The CDR3 has 16 amino acids. The V gene end was trimmed by 2 bases and the J gene end by 3 bases; junction bases not matched to a gene: 4. In DNA, the CDR3 is TGTGCCAGCAGCTTATTCGGGACAGGGGGCGACTATGGCTACACCTTC. Translating it yields CASSLFGTGGDYGYTF.

Only one count was recorded for this clone. V is TRBV5-4 and J is TRBJ2-5; 7 positions match TRBD2. Germline V gene lookup returns CDR1 SGHNT and CDR2 YYREEE (reference sequence). Losses at the gene ends were 0 bases for V and 2 bases for J; bases not matched to a gene: 7. There are 16 residues in the CDR3. CDR3 amino acids: CASSLEFGGGQETQYF. The DNA of the CDR3 is TGTGCCAGCAGCTTGGAGTTCGGCGGGGGACAAGAGACCCAGTACTTC.

The genes are TRBV7-2 and TRBJ2-2; D not certain. The V gene lost 4 bases and the J gene lost 1 base, with 7 bases spanning the gap. CDR1 is SGHTA and CDR2 is FQGNSA in the germline V gene. This CDR3 comprises 14 residues. The DNA for the CDR3 is TGTGCCAGCAGCTCGACTTGGAACACCGGGGAGCTGTTTTTT. Translating gives CASSSTWNTGELFF. The full variable domain, its missing parts supplied by reference TRBV7-2 and TRBJ2-2, is GAGVSQSPSNKVTEKGKDVELRCDPISGHTALYWYRQSLGQGLEFLIYFQGNSAPDKSGLPSDRFSAERTGGSVSTLTIQRTQQEDSAVYLCASSSTWNTGELFFGEGSRLTVL.

This clone was seen a handful of times. J is TRBJ2-7 and V is TRBV2; a weak D match, TRBD2 (5 bases). The CDR3 runs to 15 residues. Per germline, CDR1 SNHLY and CDR2 FYNNEI. V lost 3 bases and J lost 6, with 18 bases in between. Written as DNA, the CDR3 is TGTGCCAGCAGTGATGTGAGGCCCGGAGGTAGCGAGCAGTACTTC. This codes for CASSDVRPGGSEQYF.

To note about this clone: The junction and the germline gene differ at one end; a read error may be behind it. The chain recombines TRBV7-9 with TRBJ1-2; D is unclear. Germline V lookup: CDR1 SEHNR, CDR2 FQNEAQ (reference sequence). The CDR3 sequence is 14 residues long. The CDR3 here is CASSLALIDSGYDF. The CDR3, as DNA: TGTGCCAGCAGCTTAGCGCTTATCGACTCTGGCTACGACTTC.

The chain carries TRBV7-8 and TRBJ2-7; the match to TRBD2 covers 9 bases. Germline-derived CDR1 and CDR2 are SGHVS and FQNEAQ. This CDR3 has 15 amino acids. The V segment lost 3 bases and the J segment 4 bases; nucleotides outside the gene matches: 7. CDR3 DNA sequence: TGTGCCAGCAGCTTCGCTAGCGGGACTCAATACGAGCAGTACTTC. This encodes CASSFASGTQYEQYF.

This rearrangement joins TRBV7-9 to TRBJ1-6; D is possibly TRBD1 (6 bases). The CDR3 runs 16 residues. Looked up from germline, CDR1 is SEHNR and CDR2 is FQNEAQ (reference sequence). The V and J ends lost 1 base and 8 bases respectively, with 15 bases between them. CDR3 amino acids: CASSLVPDSEYSPLHF. Here the CDR3 DNA reads TGTGCCAGCAGCTTAGTTCCGGACAGCGAATATTCACCCCTCCACTTT.